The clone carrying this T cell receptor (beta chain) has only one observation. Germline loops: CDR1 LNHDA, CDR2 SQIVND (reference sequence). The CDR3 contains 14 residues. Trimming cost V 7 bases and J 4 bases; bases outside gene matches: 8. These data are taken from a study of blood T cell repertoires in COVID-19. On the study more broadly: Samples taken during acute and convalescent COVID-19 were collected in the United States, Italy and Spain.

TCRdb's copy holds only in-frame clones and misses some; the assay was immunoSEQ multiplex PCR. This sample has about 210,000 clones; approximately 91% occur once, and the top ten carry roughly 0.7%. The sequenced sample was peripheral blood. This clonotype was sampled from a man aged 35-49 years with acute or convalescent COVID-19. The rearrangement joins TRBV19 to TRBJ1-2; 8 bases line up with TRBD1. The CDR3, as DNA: TGTGCCAGTACCCCTGGACAGGGAGGCTATGGCTACACCTTC. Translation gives CASTPGQGGYGYTF.